The 29 T cell receptor beta chains reported below all come from one sample, sequenced in a study of neurological immune-mediated disorders. TCRdb processed the 5' RACE reads anew with MiXCR; each CDR3 protein has one entry. The table records tens of thousands of distinct CDR3 sequences, 4.5% to 5.5% of them present only once. The sequencing input was PBMCs. The receptors were sampled from a man younger than 40 with multiple sclerosis.

This clonotype occurred many times. V and J are TRBV4-1 and TRBJ2-1; tentatively, D is TRBD2 (5 bases). The CDR3 consists of 15 residues. V was cut by 2 bases and J by 5 bases, with 13 bases left in between. From germline, CDR1 is MGHRA and CDR2 YSYEKL. The CDR3 protein is CASSQTILGDNEQFF. CDR3 DNA: TGCGCCAGCAGCCAAACGATCCTGGGAGACAATGAGCAGTTCTTC.

Many counts were recorded for this clonotype. The chain joins TRBV2 to TRBJ2-7, with no clear D. CDR3 size: 10 residues. The ends were cut back, 6 bases at V and 4 bases at J, with 4 bases in the middle. Germline loops: CDR1 SNHLY, CDR2 FYNNEI. The CDR3 reads CASRQYEQYF. CDR3 bases: TGTGCCAGCAGACAGTACGAGCAGTACTTC. Full variable domain (remainder filled in from reference TRBV2 and TRBJ2-7): EPEVTQTPSHQVTQMGQEVILRCVPISNHLYFYWYRQILGQKVEFLVSFYNNEISEKSEIFDDQFSVERPDGSNFTLKIRSTKLEDSAMYFCASRQYEQYFGPGTRLTVT.

This clonotype was found many times. The rearrangement joins TRBV9 to TRBJ2-1; D unresolved. Germline V gene lookup returns CDR1 SGDLS and CDR2 YYNGEE. Trimming removed 3 bases from V and 7 bases from J, with 14 bases in between. The CDR3 is 14 residues long. The CDR3 is CASSALQKWNEQFF. The DNA for the CDR3 is TGTGCCAGCAGCGCCCTCCAAAAATGGAATGAGCAGTTCTTC. The full variable domain, with the rest looked up from reference TRBV9 and TRBJ2-1, is DSGVTQTPKHLITATGQRVTLRCSPRSGDLSVYWYQQSLDQGLQFLIQYYNGEERAKGNILERFSAQQFPDLHSELNLSSLELGDSALYFCASSALQKWNEQFFGPGTRLTVL.

This clonotype was counted many times. The chain links TRBV25-1 to TRBJ1-1; D possibly corresponds to TRBD1 (6 bases). The CDR3 contains 18 residues. Germline V CDR1 and CDR2: MGHDK, SYGVNS. Trimming pared 3 bases from V and 5 bases from J, leaving 25 bases between. CDR3 residues: CASSEGGGRRFLGTEAFF. The DNA for the CDR3 is TGTGCCAGCAGTGAGGGTGGGGGGCGCCGGTTCCTGGGGACTGAAGCTTTCTTT.

In this sample, this clonotype turned up many times. The chain couples TRBV7-8 to TRBJ2-1; 8 positions match TRBD2. Germline V CDR1 and CDR2: SGHVS, FQNEAQ. Trimming removed 0 bases from V and 6 bases from J; junction bases left unmatched: 4. The CDR3 loop spans 15 amino acids. CDR3 DNA sequence: TGTGCCAGCAGCTTAGCCCGGCTAGCGGGCAATGAGCAGTTCTTC. Residues: CASSLARLAGNEQFF.

This clonotype was seen ten or more times. The chain has TRBV29-1 and TRBJ1-2; D uncertain. From germline, CDR1 is SQVTM and CDR2 ANQGSEA. V gave up 4 bases and J gave up 6 bases, with 12 bases separating them. This CDR3 is 12 amino acids long. CDR3 loop: CSVASLRDGYTF. The CDR3 DNA reads as TGCAGCGTTGCCAGCCTAAGAGATGGCTACACCTTC.

This clonotype came up a few times. The chain uses TRBV7-9 and TRBJ1-6, with a tentative D call TRBD1 (5 bases). There are 13 residues in the CDR3. V was cut by 10 bases and J by 8 bases, with 15 bases left in between. The germline CDR1 and CDR2 sequences are SEHNR and FQNEAQ (reference sequence). CDR3 sequence (DNA): TGTGCCATTGCCGGGACTCAGGATTCACCCCTCCACTTT. Translating gives CAIAGTQDSPLHF.

Of note for this clonotype: This may arise from a read error, as a much more abundant clone is one base away. The chain recombines TRBV6-6 with TRBJ1-5, with 7 positions matching TRBD1. J was trimmed by 8 bases and V by 4 bases; bases with no gene match: 5. Germline CDR1 is MNHNY and CDR2 is SVGAGI (reference sequence). This CDR3 region has 13 residues. The CDR3 DNA is TGTGCCAGCAGTTGGGGACAGCGGAAGCCCCAGCATTTT. Translation: CASSWGQRKPQHF.

The sample holds many counts of this clonotype. The chain carries TRBV6-6 and TRBJ2-2; D is possibly TRBD1 (6 bases). The CDR3 has 13 residues. V was pared by 7 bases and J by 1 base, with 7 bases between. Germline V CDR1 and CDR2: MNHNY, SVGAGI (reference sequence). The CDR3 DNA follows: TGTGCCAGCACACAGGGGAACACCGGGGAGCTGTTTTTT. It encodes CASTQGNTGELFF.

This clonotype was seen many times. The rearrangement links TRBV6-5 to TRBJ1-2; unclear D gene. Trimming left V 5 bases short and J 2 bases short, with 12 bases between. This CDR3 has 14 amino acids. The germline V gene encodes CDR1 MNHEY and CDR2 SVGAGI. This CDR3 reads CASSARFTNYGYTF. The CDR3 nucleotides are TGTGCCAGCAGTGCCCGATTTACGAACTATGGCTACACCTTC.

This clonotype was observed many times. The CDR3 sequence: CASSLDGLVEAFF. CDR3 DNA sequence: TGTGCCAGCAGCTTGGACGGACTGGTCGAAGCTTTCTTT. The rearrangement joins TRBV5-8 to TRBJ1-1; no reliable D call. V lost 0 bases and J lost 8, with 11 bases in between. The CDR3 totals 13 residues. Germline lookup yields CDR1 SGHTS and CDR2 YDEGEE.

Ten or more counts support this clonotype. The gene calls are TRBV9 and TRBJ2-7, with D perhaps TRBD1 (5 bases). CDR1 is SGDLS, CDR2 YYNGEE, per germline. The CDR3 has 14 residues. V was pared by 4 bases and J by 1 base, with 12 bases between. The CDR3 DNA reads as TGTGCCAGCAGCCGAACAGGAGCGTCCTACGAGCAGTACTTC. Translation gives CASSRTGASYEQYF.

This clonotype was observed at least ten times. The gene calls are TRBV5-1 and TRBJ2-5; tentative D call: TRBD1 (6 bases). The CDR3 is made up of 16 amino acids. The V and J ends lost 4 bases and 5 bases respectively, with 21 bases between them. CDR1 SGHRS and CDR2 YFSETQ come from the germline V gene. The CDR3 here is CASSAWIGQPEETQYF. The CDR3 region has the DNA TGCGCCAGCAGCGCGTGGATTGGACAGCCCGAGGAGACCCAGTACTTC.

This clonotype was observed many times. The V gene is TRBV2, the J gene TRBJ1-4, with D maybe TRBD1 (5 bases). Germline V CDR1 and CDR2: SNHLY, FYNNEI. Deletions cut 9 bases from V and 0 bases from J, with 14 bases between. This CDR3 has 15 amino acids. The CDR3 nucleotides read TGTGCCAGTCCCTCCGTGGGGGCAACTAATGAAAAACTGTTTTTT. As protein: CASPSVGATNEKLFF.

This clonotype has at least ten counts. This chain connects TRBV7-2 to TRBJ2-2; 8 positions match TRBD1. The trim removed 5 bases at V and 7 bases at J, leaving 6 bases unmatched. Per the germline V gene, CDR1 is SGHTA and CDR2 is FQGNSA. The CDR3 is made up of 14 amino acids. The chain's CDR3 is CASSGRTGNGELFF. The CDR3 coding sequence is TGTGCCAGCAGCGGGCGGACAGGGAACGGGGAGCTGTTTTTT.

This clonotype was seen repeatedly, ten times or more. The chain combines TRBV28 with TRBJ2-6, with D unclear. Germline V lookup: CDR1 MDHEN, CDR2 SYDVKM. Trimming shortened V by 3 bases and J by 1 base, and 10 bases separated the two germline ends. The CDR3 covers 16 residues. DNA for the CDR3: TGTGCCAGCAGTTTGAGGAGAGAGTCTGGGGCCAACGTCCTGACTTTC. Protein sequence: CASSLRRESGANVLTF.

This clonotype was observed many times. The chain uses TRBV20-1 and TRBJ1-4; D call uncertain. The CDR3 is 12 amino acids. Germline CDR1 DFQATT, CDR2 SNEGSKA (reference sequence). Trimming left V 5 bases short and J 6 bases short, with 10 bases between. The DNA of the CDR3 is TGCAGTGCTCCGGACCTAGATGAAAAACTGTTTTTT. Translating gives CSAPDLDEKLFF.

The chain couples TRBV3-1 to TRBJ1-4; D not certain. The germline CDR1 and CDR2 sequences are LGHDT and YNNKEL (reference sequence). The length of the CDR3 is 17 residues. Trimming pared 8 bases from V and 6 bases from J, leaving 25 bases between. CDR3 in DNA: TGTGCCAGCGGGAACCAAACCCACAAGACTATATATGAAAAACTGTTTTTT. It encodes CASGNQTHKTIYEKLFF.

In its sample, this clonotype was seen many times. The chain combines TRBV20-1 with TRBJ2-1; 13 bases fit TRBD2. This CDR3 is 15 amino acids long. From germline, CDR1 is DFQATT and CDR2 SNEGSKA (reference sequence). The V gene end was trimmed by 5 bases and the J gene end by 9 bases; junction bases not matched to a gene: 10. The CDR3 is CSAATSGGARGEQFF. As DNA, the CDR3 is TGCAGTGCTGCCACTAGCGGGGGGGCCAGGGGTGAGCAGTTCTTC.

For this clonotype: At one end the junction does not follow the germline gene, possibly because of a read error. This chain uses TRBV12-3 or TRBV12-4 with TRBJ1-6, with D unresolved. This CDR3 is built from 12 residues. The CDR3 bases are TGTGCCAGCAGTCCACCTAATTCACCCCTCAACTTT. It yields the protein CASSPPNSPLNF.

With respect to this clonotype: Compared with germline, one end of the junction differs, possibly owing to a read error. The J gene is TRBJ1-5, the V gene TRBV4-1; 11 nucleotides match TRBD1. The CDR3 has 19 residues. The germline V gene has CDR1 MGHRA and CDR2 YSYEKL. CDR3 protein: CASSQDRTGGRYSNQPQNF. In DNA, the CDR3 is TGCGCCAGCAGCCAAGACCGGACAGGGGGCAGGTATAGCAATCAGCCCCAGAATTTT.

This clonotype was counted many times. This chain uses TRBV10-3 with TRBJ1-2, with 11 bases aligning to TRBD1. CDR3 length: 16 amino acids. Per germline, CDR1 ENHRY and CDR2 SYGVKD. V dropped 4 bases and J dropped 6; count of bases not matched to a gene: 10. CDR3: CAISVPGQGGSDGYTF. For the CDR3, the DNA is TGTGCCATCAGTGTTCCGGGACAGGGGGGATCGGATGGCTACACCTTC.

Ten or more counts support this clonotype. Compared with germline, one end of the junction differs, possibly owing to a read error. The CDR3 DNA sequence: TGCAGTGCTCCCACGGGGCCGACTAATTCACCCCTCAACTTT. As protein: CSAPTGPTNSPLNF. V usage is TRBV20-1 and J usage is TRBJ1-6, with a tentative D call TRBD1 (5 bases). The germline V gene has CDR1 DFQATT and CDR2 SNEGSKA (reference sequence). This CDR3 region has 14 residues.

This clonotype was seen many times. The chain recombines TRBV5-1 with TRBJ1-1; perhaps TRBD1 as D (5 bases). V lost 1 base to trimming and J lost 3 bases, with 13 bases between them. Germline loops: CDR1 SGHRS, CDR2 YFSETQ. The CDR3 consists of 15 residues. The CDR3 bases are TGCGCCAGCAGCTTGTTTGCGGGAGGGGACACTGAAGCTTTCTTT. As protein: CASSLFAGGDTEAFF.

This clonotype was found many times. The V gene is TRBV24-1, the J gene TRBJ2-2; 9 bases map to TRBD1. Trimming took 12 bases from V and 4 from J; bases not matched to a gene: 8. This CDR3 has 14 residues. The germline gives CDR1 KGHDR, CDR2 SFDVKD. CDR3 bases: TGTGCCGTCGCCGGGACAGGGAGCACCGGGGAGCTGTTTTTT. Translation gives CAVAGTGSTGELFF.

Many counts were recorded for this clonotype. This sequence joins TRBV7-2 and TRBJ1-5; D remains unclear. CDR1 is SGHTA, CDR2 FQGNSA, per germline. The ends were cut back, 0 bases at V and 7 bases at J, with 10 bases in the middle. The CDR3 length is 14 residues. The CDR3 region has the DNA TGTGCCAGCAGCTTAGCTCCGAGAGGCCAGCCCCAGCATTTT. Its translation: CASSLAPRGQPQHF.

Many counts were recorded for this clonotype. The chain combines TRBV10-3 with TRBJ1-2, with D tentatively TRBD1 (5 bases). Germline V gene sequence: CDR1 ENHRY, CDR2 SYGVKD. V lost 9 bases, J lost 4 bases, and 15 bases lay in between. This CDR3 has 13 residues. CDR3 sequence reads: CAIQGGSGYGYTF. CDR3 in DNA: TGTGCCATTCAGGGAGGATCCGGCTATGGCTACACCTTC.

This clonotype was counted many times. This chain connects TRBV11-2 to TRBJ2-1; 9 bases map to TRBD2. The trim removed 1 base at V and 1 base at J, leaving 8 bases unmatched. CDR3 length: 18 residues. Germline V gene lookup returns CDR1 SGHAT and CDR2 FQNNGV. The CDR3 region is CASSLVIAGENSYNEQFF. The DNA for the CDR3 is TGTGCCAGCAGCTTAGTAATAGCGGGGGAGAATTCCTACAATGAGCAGTTCTTC.

This clonotype was seen ten or more times. CDR3 sequence (DNA): TGTGCCATCCTGGACAGCATGAACACTGAAGCTTTCTTT. Protein product: CAILDSMNTEAFF. The chain is built from TRBV12-3 or TRBV12-4 and TRBJ1-1; perhaps TRBD1 as D (6 bases). V lost 10 bases to trimming and J lost 0 bases, with 12 bases between them. The CDR3 is 13 amino acids.